Sequencing of this T cell receptor (beta chain) was carried out in a study of T-cell reconstitution after alpha-beta-depleted transplantation in children. The CDR3 sequence is 14 residues long. Germline CDR1 and CDR2: SGHTA and FQGNSA. V lost 5 bases, J lost 4 bases, and 14 bases lay in between. Unique molecular identifiers were used in preparing the TCRbeta library. TCRdb re-called the PCR reads with MiXCR, one entry per CDR3 protein. The data show about 610,000 distinct CDR3 sequences, approximately 10% seen once. The sequence was collected from a human donor who donated a stem cell graft to a child with acute myeloid leukemia. The sample in question was PBMCs from the stem cell graft donor, obtained from the stem cell graft. V gene TRBV7-2 combines with J gene TRBJ2-5, with D possibly being TRBD2 (5 bases). In DNA, the CDR3 is TGTGCCAGCAGCCCCGGTCCCGGAGGAGAGACCCAGTACTTC. Amino acid sequence: CASSPGPGGETQYF.